The clone carrying this T cell receptor beta chain appeared a few times. Its target is unknown. This specimen comes from a study of blood T cells in healthy people across ages. The use of a sample-barcoded 5' primer and a J-beta primer mix characterized a second PCR of roughly 7 to 12 cycles. TCRdb ran MiXCR on the 5' RACE reads and lists one entry per CDR3 protein. The sample contains more than 800,000 distinct CDR3 sequences, 45% of which appear only once. Whole-study findings and limits: A greater number of naive CD4+ cells and higher diversity distinguished long-lived donors from aged donors.

The receptor's source is a woman in her sixties or seventies in good health. Sequences were obtained from blood.

The CDR3 nucleotides read TGCGCCAGCAGCTTGGTTTGGGGCGGGACTGACTACGAGCAGTACTTC. Residues: CASSLVWGGTDYEQYF. The chain links TRBV5-1 to TRBJ2-7; D possibly corresponds to TRBD2 (6 bases). V gave up 0 bases and J gave up 3 bases, with 16 bases separating them. The CDR3 spans 16 residues. Germline lookup yields CDR1 SGHRS and CDR2 YFSETQ.